This record concerns one T cell receptor (beta chain) sequence. Its target is not known. Amplification of TCR beta CDR3 regions used RNA as the template. With the HTBI primer set, the TCR CDR3 went through a first round of RT-PCR. TCRdb re-called the multiplex PCR reads through MiXCR, storing one row per CDR3 protein. The sample has around 600,000 distinct CDR3 sequences, 45% seen once; the top ten hold approximately 6.8%. It was uncontrolled infection, other autoimmune disease, pregnancy or lactation that excluded patients. Each diagnosis was grounded in clinical symptoms, serum thyroxine and TRAb, thyroid ultrasound, and orbital computed tomography. Trimming at V came to 10 bases and at J to 3 bases, leaving 11 bases not matched to a gene. Germline-derived CDR1 and CDR2 are SNHLY and FYNNEI. This CDR3 has 15 amino acids. The sample belongs to a study of T cells in Graves' hyperthyroidism and ophthalmopathy. Study-level results: Before onset, by a median of approximately 5.9 months, the model predicted ophthalmopathy. Blood also contained most expanded thyroid clonotypes above 0.001.

Material: peripheral blood or thyroid tissue (not recorded which). This TCR came from an adult man with Graves' disease, either hyperthyroidism or ophthalmopathy (not recorded which). The genes are TRBV2 and TRBJ1-4, with 7 bases that match TRBD1. The CDR3 spells CATSPTGRANEKLFF. Here the CDR3 DNA reads TGTGCCACCAGCCCGACAGGGAGGGCTAATGAAAAACTGTTTTTT.